These 30 T cell receptor beta chains share one sample of origin, sequenced in a study of post-analysis software for immune sequencing data. cDNA libraries of TCR beta carried unique molecular identifiers. TCRdb re-called the PCR reads with MiXCR, one entry per CDR3 protein. The data hold over 700,000 distinct CDR3 sequences, with less than 35% observed a single time. No cognate antigen is known for these TCRs. Study results and caveats: Higher frequency in patients than in controls was seen for roughly five TRBV segments, with TRBV5-6, TRBV5-1 and TRBV20-1 among them.

The source material was blood. The receptors stem from a girl between 5 and 17 years old with multiple sclerosis.

This clonotype came up a few times. This chain uses TRBV10-3 with TRBJ2-7; D gene uncertain. The CDR3 is 14 residues long. Germline values: CDR1 ENHRY, CDR2 SYGVKD. V was pared by 1 base and J by 5 bases, with 12 bases between. The CDR3 here is CAISEWANRDEQYF. In nucleotides, the CDR3 is TGTGCCATCAGTGAGTGGGCTAACCGGGACGAGCAGTACTTC.

The gene calls are TRBV12-3 or TRBV12-4 and TRBJ2-7, with D possibly being TRBD2 (5 bases). The tail of the sequence fits TRBJ2-4 better, so the J call may be wrong. The CDR3 is made up of 14 amino acids. The CDR3 sequence: CASRSPGERNIQYF. The CDR3 bases are TGTGCCAGCAGGTCACCCGGGGAAAGAAACATTCAGTACTTC.

This rearrangement joins TRBV27 to TRBJ2-5, with D perhaps being TRBD1 or TRBD2 (5 bases each). With 4 bases removed from V and 5 bases from J, the gap between germline ends came to 17 bases. The CDR3 has 15 residues. CDR1 is MNHEY, CDR2 SMNVEV, per germline (reference sequence). The CDR3 DNA is TGTGCCAGCAGTTCCGCCGGGACGGGGCGGGAGACCCAGTACTTC. This sequence encodes CASSSAGTGRETQYF.

The gene calls are TRBV6-2 or TRBV6-3 and TRBJ1-5; D unclear. Germline-derived CDR1 and CDR2 are MNHEY and SVGEGT. The V and J ends lost 5 bases and 1 base respectively, with 15 bases between them. CDR3 length equals 16 residues. In DNA form, the CDR3 reads TGTGCCAGCAGTGTACGACAAGTAGTAAGCAATCAGCCCCAGCATTTT. Translation gives CASSVRQVVSNQPQHF.

The CDR3 is CASSGWDSEQMNTEAFF. CDR3 DNA sequence: TGTGCCAGCAGCGGCTGGGACAGTGAGCAGATGAACACTGAAGCTTTCTTT. The chain uses TRBV6-1 and TRBJ1-1; the match to TRBD1 covers 7 bases. The V segment lost 6 bases and the J segment 0 bases; nucleotides outside the gene matches: 13. The CDR3 consists of 17 residues. Germline CDR1 MNHNS, CDR2 SASEGT.

This clonotype was observed a few times. The gene calls are TRBV4-3 and TRBJ2-7, with 8 nucleotides matching TRBD1. CDR3 length equals 15 residues. Trimming cost V 0 bases and J 2 bases; bases outside gene matches: 3. In germline, CDR1 is LGHNA, CDR2 YSLEER. CDR3 region: CASSQEEQGAYEQYF. The CDR3 DNA sequence: TGCGCCAGCAGCCAAGAGGAACAGGGGGCCTACGAGCAGTACTTC.

This clonotype turned up a few times. CDR3 nucleotides: TGTGCCACCAGCAGAGATTTGCTAGGACAGGACACAGATACGCAGTATTTT. Residues: CATSRDLLGQDTDTQYF. This chain uses TRBV15 with TRBJ2-3; 7 positions match TRBD1. The CDR3 loop spans 17 amino acids. Trimming took 0 bases from V and 2 from J; bases not matched to a gene: 8. Germline CDR1 LNHNV, CDR2 YYDKDF (reference sequence).

The genes are TRBV7-9 and TRBJ2-3; 10 nucleotides match TRBD2. Germline-derived CDR1 and CDR2 are SEHNR and FQNEAQ (reference sequence). Trimming at V came to 6 bases and at J to 5 bases, leaving 11 bases not matched to a gene. There are 16 residues in the CDR3. Here the CDR3 DNA reads TGTGCCAGCAGTCCGGGTAGCGGGGGGCCCATAGATACGCAGTATTTT. Amino acids: CASSPGSGGPIDTQYF.

The rearrangement joins TRBV28 to TRBJ2-7; D perhaps matches TRBD2 (6 bases). The length of the CDR3 is 15 residues. Germline assignment: CDR1 MDHEN and CDR2 SYDVKM. V lost 6 bases and J 4 bases, leaving 19 bases between the germline ends. The CDR3 here is CASRISGVVAYEQYF. In DNA, the CDR3 is TGTGCCAGCAGGATATCGGGGGTAGTAGCGTACGAGCAGTACTTC.

This clonotype was picked up a small number of times. The genes are TRBV28 and TRBJ2-3; the D call may be TRBD1 or TRBD2 (6 bases each). Trimming removed 6 bases from V and 2 bases from J, with 21 bases in between. The CDR3 extends over 17 amino acids. Per the germline V gene, CDR1 is MDHEN and CDR2 is SYDVKM. CDR3 DNA: TGTGCCAGCAGATTCCTATCGGGGGCGACCTACACAGATACGCAGTATTTT. Translating it yields CASRFLSGATYTDTQYF.

This clonotype was observed many times. This rearrangement joins TRBV5-5 to TRBJ2-3; a possible D gene is TRBD2 (5 bases). V dropped 6 bases and J dropped 0 bases, with 14 bases sitting between them. CDR3 length: 15 amino acids. Germline CDR1 is SGHKS and CDR2 is YYEKEE (reference sequence). CDR3 in DNA: TGTGCCAGCATACAGCGGCAGACTAGCACAGATACGCAGTATTTT. Encoded protein: CASIQRQTSTDTQYF.

In its sample, this clonotype was seen many times. The chain carries TRBV7-2 and TRBJ2-4, with D tentatively TRBD1 or TRBD2 (5 bases each). Germline values: CDR1 SGHTA, CDR2 FQGNSA. The germline V and J ends were trimmed by 1 base and 2 bases, with 6 bases remaining between them. The CDR3 runs 14 residues. The CDR3 DNA reads TGTGCCAGCAGCTTAGGGGGGTCCAAAAACATTCAGTACTTC. This encodes CASSLGGSKNIQYF.

The rearrangement joins TRBV5-1 to TRBJ2-7; tentative D call: TRBD1 (5 bases). TRBJ2-5 explains the end of the DNA better; the J call may be wrong. This CDR3 region has 15 residues. CDR1 is SGHRS, CDR2 YFSETQ, per germline. The DNA for the CDR3 is TGCGCCAGCAGCCTTCGGGTGGGGCATGAGGAGACCCAGTACTTC. It is translated as CASSLRVGHEETQYF.

The J gene is TRBJ1-6, the V gene TRBV5-1; 7 bases map to TRBD1. Germline lookup yields CDR1 SGHRS and CDR2 YFSETQ. The CDR3 spans 15 residues. V shed 0 bases, J shed 10 bases, and the junction held 7 bases outside the gene matches. CDR3 region: CASSLGTGDESPLHF. For the CDR3, the DNA is TGCGCCAGCAGCTTGGGGACAGGTGATGAGTCACCCCTCCACTTT.

V usage is TRBV29-1 and J usage is TRBJ2-2; 11 bases line up with TRBD2. CDR1 and CDR2 (germline): SQVTM, ANQGSEA. This CDR3 is 15 amino acids long. Trimming removed 7 bases from V and 2 bases from J; junction bases left unmatched: 6. CDR3 nucleotides: TGCAGCGCCGGGGGACTAGCGGACAACACCGGGGAGCTGTTTTTT. This sequence encodes CSAGGLADNTGELFF.

This clonotype turned up a few times. V gene TRBV6-4 combines with J gene TRBJ1-1; 8 bases fit TRBD1. The trim removed 5 bases at V and 6 bases at J, leaving 5 bases unmatched. Germline CDR1 is MRHNA and CDR2 is SNTAGT. This CDR3 region has 13 residues. CDR3 sequence: CASSLTGVAEAFF. The DNA of the CDR3 is TGTGCCAGCAGTTTGACAGGGGTCGCTGAAGCTTTCTTT.

The V call is TRBV20-1, the J call TRBJ1-5; D remains ambiguous. The CDR3 loop spans 16 amino acids. Looked up from germline, CDR1 is DFQATT and CDR2 is SNEGSKA (reference sequence). V was pared by 5 bases and J by 1 base, with 18 bases between. CDR3 nucleotide sequence: TGCAGTGCTGGACTACACGGGCAGATGAGCAATCAGCCCCAGCATTTT. Translating it yields CSAGLHGQMSNQPQHF.

This chain uses TRBV4-1 with TRBJ1-1; weak D call: TRBD1 (6 bases). The CDR3 runs to 16 residues. V gave up 4 bases and J gave up 0 bases, with 15 bases separating them. CDR1 and CDR2 (germline): MGHRA, YSYEKL. CDR3 DNA sequence: TGCGCCAGCAGCCCACTTCGACAGGCCATGAACACTGAAGCTTTCTTT. Amino acids: CASSPLRQAMNTEAFF.

This clonotype was picked up many times. The chain couples TRBV25-1 to TRBJ2-5, with D unclear. V was clipped by 4 bases and J by 5 bases, with 5 bases between them. CDR3 length: 11 amino acids. Germline lookup yields CDR1 MGHDK and CDR2 SYGVNS. The CDR3, as DNA: TGTGCCAGCAGTGCTGGGGAGACCCAGTACTTC. Amino acid sequence: CASSAGETQYF.

This rearrangement joins TRBV20-1 to TRBJ2-4; 11 bases agree with TRBD2. The J call may be faulty, since TRBJ2-7 better matches the DNA end. CDR1 is DFQATT and CDR2 is SNEGSKA in the germline V gene (reference sequence). This CDR3 is built from 16 residues. CDR3 sequence (DNA): TGCAGTGCCCCGGGACTAGCGGCAACAGCGCGATTCGAGCAGTACTTC. This sequence encodes CSAPGLAATARFEQYF.

This clonotype was counted at least ten times. This sequence joins TRBV25-1 and TRBJ2-6; D unresolved. This CDR3 is 12 amino acids long. Germline lookup yields CDR1 MGHDK and CDR2 SYGVNS. Trimming left V 8 bases short and J 4 bases short, with 6 bases between. CDR3 bases: TGTGCCAGCTCCCGAGGGGCCAACGTCCTGACTTTC. Residues: CASSRGANVLTF.

This sequence joins TRBV29-1 and TRBJ2-3; D might be TRBD2 (5 bases). Germline V gives CDR1 SQVTM, CDR2 ANQGSEA. V dropped 7 bases and J dropped 0 bases, with 20 bases sitting between them. The CDR3 is 16 residues long. CDR3 loop: CSAASRLASSTDTQYF. DNA of the CDR3: TGCAGCGCAGCGAGCCGGCTAGCCTCTAGCACAGATACGCAGTATTTT.

This clonotype was seen more than once but under ten times. The chain recombines TRBV18 with TRBJ2-3; 7 bases fit TRBD2. The CDR3 covers 16 residues. J lost 0 bases, V lost 3 bases, and 6 bases had no gene match. Germline V lookup: CDR1 KGHSH, CDR2 LQKENI. CDR3 residues: CASSPRVSGSTDTQYF. In DNA, the CDR3 is TGTGCCAGCTCACCCCGGGTTAGCGGGAGCACAGATACGCAGTATTTT.

The chain combines TRBV20-1 with TRBJ1-6; D is perhaps TRBD1 (6 bases). CDR1 and CDR2 (germline): DFQATT, SNEGSKA (reference sequence). Trimming took 3 bases from V and 10 from J, leaving 13 bases between them. This CDR3 comprises 13 residues. The CDR3 is CSARGTQASPLHF. As DNA, the CDR3 is TGCAGTGCTAGGGGGACACAGGCCTCACCCCTCCACTTT.

The chain carries TRBV19 and TRBJ2-6, with 8 bases aligning to TRBD1. V shed 4 bases and J 0 bases; nucleotides not matched to a gene: 5. The V gene's germline CDR1 is LNHDA and CDR2 SQIVND (reference sequence). This CDR3 has 17 amino acids. The CDR3 sequence: CASSRPGQASGANVLTF. The CDR3 DNA reads TGTGCCAGTAGTAGACCGGGACAGGCCTCTGGGGCCAACGTCCTGACTTTC. Together with reference TRBV19 and TRBJ2-6, the CDR3 gives the full variable domain: DGGITQSPKYLFRKEGQNVTLSCEQNLNHDAMYWYRQDPGQGLRLIYYSQIVNDFQKGDIAEGYSVSREKKESFPLTVTSAQKNPTAFYLCASSRPGQASGANVLTFGAGSRLTVL.

This clonotype was picked up a small number of times. CDR3: CATSRDPPDGISYEQYF. The CDR3 region has the DNA TGTGCCACCAGCAGAGATCCCCCGGACGGAATCTCCTACGAGCAGTACTTC. This chain connects TRBV15 to TRBJ2-7; D is undetermined. The V end lost 0 bases, the J end lost 0 bases, and 15 bases lay between the germline ends. The CDR3 sequence is 17 residues long. CDR1 and CDR2 (germline): LNHNV, YYDKDF (reference sequence).

The genes are TRBV14 and TRBJ2-7; TRBD1 matches 8 bases. This CDR3 region has 14 residues. Germline CDR1 SGHDN, CDR2 FVKESK. Losses at the gene ends were 6 bases for V and 6 bases for J; bases not matched to a gene: 10. The CDR3 DNA is TGTGCCAGCAGACACACCGGGACAGGTCCCGAGCAGTACTTC. It is translated as CASRHTGTGPEQYF.

This chain joins TRBV20-1 and TRBJ2-2; D call uncertain. The CDR3 loop spans 13 amino acids. The germline V and J ends were trimmed by 1 base and 7 bases, with 10 bases remaining between them. Germline V gene lookup returns CDR1 DFQATT and CDR2 SNEGSKA (reference sequence). In nucleotides, the CDR3 is TGCAGTGCTAGAGGGTCTCTACGCGGGGAGCTGTTTTTT. Its translation: CSARGSLRGELFF.

This chain uses TRBV11-2 with TRBJ1-2; maybe TRBD1 (5 bases). The CDR3 spans 13 residues. Germline V gives CDR1 SGHAT, CDR2 FQNNGV. Trimming removed 0 bases from V and 10 bases from J, with 12 bases in between. For the CDR3, the DNA is TGTGCCAGCAGCTTAGATCAGCAGGGCGACTACACCTTC. The encoded protein is CASSLDQQGDYTF.

This rearrangement joins TRBV20-1 to TRBJ2-7; no definite D call. Germline V lookup: CDR1 DFQATT, CDR2 SNEGSKA (reference sequence). Trimming cost V 5 bases and J 5 bases, with 16 bases left between them. The CDR3 runs to 13 residues. Here the CDR3 reads CSAAVVRFDEQYF. The CDR3 DNA reads as TGCAGTGCTGCGGTGGTACGGTTCGACGAGCAGTACTTC.